Detailed here is one TCR beta chain. These data are taken from a study of blood T cells in healthy people across ages. Study summary: The capture of about one barcoded beta molecule per two T cells was achieved by template switching.

Germline loops: CDR1 SEHNR, CDR2 FQNEAQ (reference sequence). V gave up 6 bases and J gave up 7 bases, with 15 bases separating them. This CDR3 contains 13 residues. Alongside a J-beta primer mix, a sample-barcoded 5' primer served in a second PCR lasting roughly 7 to 11 cycles. From the 5' RACE reads, TCRdb called clonotypes with MiXCR, one entry per CDR3 protein. The table has around 1,000,000 distinct CDR3 sequences, roughly two fifths seen once. This chain joins TRBV7-9 and TRBJ1-1; D may be TRBD1 (5 bases). Input material: blood. This TCR was sampled from a man aged 18 to 29 in good health. CDR3 sequence: CASRSRRGIEAFF. CDR3 DNA sequence: TGTGCCAGCAGATCCAGGCGGGGGATTGAAGCTTTCTTT.